These 15 T cell receptor beta chains share one sample of origin, sequenced in a study of shared clonotypes between healthy human individuals. The protocol was immunoSEQ multiplex PCR, while the TCRdb copy is restricted to in-frame clones and leaves out a portion. The sample includes more than 2 million clones, about 94% seen only once; the top ten take 0.1% to 0.15%. What was sequenced was naive CD4+ T cells sorted from blood. Subset specified: CD45RA+ positively selected. The origin of the receptors is a man aged 18 to 29 in good health.

The chain has TRBV5-1 and TRBJ1-1; 12 bases match TRBD1. CDR1 and CDR2 (germline): SGHRS, YFSETQ. This CDR3 region has 15 residues. The V and J ends lost 4 bases and 1 base, in that order; junction bases with no gene match: 2. CDR3 sequence (DNA): TGCGCCAGCAGCGAGGGACAGGGGGCGAACACTGAAGCTTTCTTT. Amino acid sequence: CASSEGQGANTEAFF.

In regard to this clone: The junction departs from the called germline gene at one end, perhaps through a read error. The chain recombines TRBV5-6 with TRBJ2-1; 9 bases map to TRBD1. Germline V gene lookup returns CDR1 SGHDT and CDR2 YYEEEE. This CDR3 has 12 residues. The CDR3 sequence is CASSRTGGGSIF. DNA for the CDR3: TGTGCCAGCAGCAGAACAGGGGGCGGTTCGATCTTC.

V usage is TRBV28 and J usage is TRBJ1-4; 9 bases map to TRBD1. The CDR3 runs to 14 residues. CDR1 and CDR2 from the germline V gene are MDHEN and SYDVKM. V shed 6 bases and J 4 bases; nucleotides not matched to a gene: 3. The CDR3 nucleotides read TGTGCCAGCAGCAGACAGGGGGTTAATGAAAAACTGTTTTTT. Protein sequence: CASSRQGVNEKLFF.

V is TRBV15 and J is TRBJ2-2, with D possibly TRBD1 on 5 matching bases. Germline V lookup: CDR1 LNHNV, CDR2 YYDKDF (reference sequence). V shed 6 bases and J shed 4 bases, with 21 bases lying between them. This CDR3 is 17 amino acids long. CDR3 DNA sequence: TGTGCCACCAGTAACTCTCAGGTTAGGGGAACCACCGGGGAGCTGTTTTTT. This codes for CATSNSQVRGTTGELFF.

This clone was counted a single time. The V gene is TRBV7-2, the J gene TRBJ2-7, with a weak D call TRBD1 (6 bases). V lost 4 bases to trimming and J lost 0 bases, with 10 bases between them. CDR3 length: 14 amino acids. Germline CDR1 and CDR2: SGHTA and FQGNSA. The DNA of the CDR3 is TGTGCCAGCAGCTCGGACAGCTACTCCTACGAGCAGTACTTC. It encodes CASSSDSYSYEQYF.

Remarks on this clone: The sample has other DNA sequences that encode this CDR3 too. The chain is built from TRBV5-1 and TRBJ1-1; D unresolved. This CDR3 contains 14 residues. V was pared by 4 bases and J by 0 bases, with 10 bases between. Germline assignment: CDR1 SGHRS and CDR2 YFSETQ. CDR3 amino acids: CASSLDGVNTEAFF. As DNA, the CDR3 is TGCGCCAGCAGCCTCGACGGAGTGAACACTGAAGCTTTCTTT. The whole variable domain, filled in from reference TRBV5-1 and TRBJ1-1, reads KAGVTQTPRYLIKTRGQQVTLSCSPISGHRSVSWYQQTPGQGLQFLFEYFSETQRNKGNFPGRFSGRQFSNSRSEMNVSTLELGDSALYLCASSLDGVNTEAFFGQGTRLTVV.

Notes on this clone: Distinct nucleotide sequences in the sample also encode this CDR3. The chain uses TRBV7-9 and TRBJ1-2; perhaps TRBD1 as D (6 bases). The germline V and J ends were trimmed by 1 base and 4 bases, with 10 bases remaining between them. The germline V gene encodes CDR1 SEHNR and CDR2 FQNEAQ (reference sequence). The CDR3 loop spans 14 amino acids. CDR3 DNA: TGTGCCAGCAGCTTAGGGGGGGCTGGCTATGGCTACACCTTC. Amino acids: CASSLGGAGYGYTF.

The CDR3 DNA is TGCGCCAGCAGCAATACAGCGACTACAGATACGCAGTATTTT. Its protein is CASSNTATTDTQYF. The rearrangement links TRBV5-1 to TRBJ2-3; D is uncertain. Germline V lookup: CDR1 SGHRS, CDR2 YFSETQ. There are 14 residues in the CDR3. Trimming pared 4 bases from V and 3 bases from J, leaving 12 bases between.

CDR3 sequence reads: CASSLTSGGPWETQYF. CDR3 sequence (DNA): TGTGCCAGCAGCTTAACCAGCGGGGGTCCATGGGAGACCCAGTACTTC. This rearrangement joins TRBV13 to TRBJ2-5, with 8 bases aligning to TRBD2. V dropped 2 bases and J dropped 5; count of bases not matched to a gene: 10. Germline CDR1 and CDR2: PRHDT and FYEKMQ (reference sequence). This CDR3 is 16 amino acids long.

The chain joins TRBV5-1 to TRBJ2-7, with 8 bases aligning to TRBD2. Germline CDR1 is SGHRS and CDR2 is YFSETQ. The CDR3 covers 14 residues. Trimming took 5 bases from V and 0 from J; bases not matched to a gene: 4. CDR3 DNA sequence: TGCGCCAGCAGTCCCGGACTAGCCTCCTACGAGCAGTACTTC. It codes for CASSPGLASYEQYF. The variable domain in full, completed from reference TRBV5-1 and TRBJ2-7, reads KAGVTQTPRYLIKTRGQQVTLSCSPISGHRSVSWYQQTPGQGLQFLFEYFSETQRNKGNFPGRFSGRQFSNSRSEMNVSTLELGDSALYLCASSPGLASYEQYFGPGTRLTVT.

This chain uses TRBV6-6 with TRBJ1-6; D uncertain. CDR1 and CDR2 (germline): MNHNY, SVGAGI (reference sequence). Trimming pared 0 bases from V and 5 bases from J, leaving 11 bases between. CDR3 size: 16 residues. The CDR3 bases are TGTGCCAGCAGTTACTCGTTCGGACTGAATAATTCACCCCTCCACTTT. Encoded protein: CASSYSFGLNNSPLHF.

This sequence joins TRBV4-3 and TRBJ1-2; D gene unclear. The germline V gene encodes CDR1 LGHNA and CDR2 YSLEER. With 1 base removed from V and 4 bases from J, the gap between germline ends came to 10 bases. The CDR3 is 14 amino acids. The CDR3 coding sequence is TGCGCCAGCAGCCAAGTACGGGTGTCCTATGGCTACACCTTC. Translated: CASSQVRVSYGYTF.

CDR3 in DNA: TGTGCCAGCACCCGGGAGGGGACTAGCGGGGACACGGGACCCCCCTACGAGCAGTACTTC. Translation: CASTREGTSGDTGPPYEQYF. The chain recombines TRBV5-5 with TRBJ2-7; 13 bases match TRBD2. The V and J ends lost 6 bases and 2 bases, in that order; junction bases with no gene match: 20. This CDR3 contains 20 residues. Germline V gene lookup returns CDR1 SGHKS and CDR2 YYEKEE (reference sequence).

This chain links TRBV19 with TRBJ2-1; D gene ambiguous. Germline V lookup: CDR1 LNHDA, CDR2 SQIVND (reference sequence). Trimming pared 5 bases from V and 4 bases from J, leaving 9 bases between. This CDR3 is built from 13 residues. This CDR3 reads CASSFGRYNEQFF. In DNA form, the CDR3 reads TGTGCCAGTAGTTTTGGACGTTACAATGAGCAGTTCTTC. Looking up the rest from reference TRBV19 and TRBJ2-1 gives the full variable domain: DGGITQSPKYLFRKEGQNVTLSCEQNLNHDAMYWYRQDPGQGLRLIYYSQIVNDFQKGDIAEGYSVSREKKESFPLTVTSAQKNPTAFYLCASSFGRYNEQFFGPGTRLTVL.

The rearrangement links TRBV6-5 to TRBJ1-3; TRBD1 might be the D (6 bases). With 5 bases removed from V and 0 bases from J, the gap between germline ends came to 11 bases. Germline CDR1 and CDR2: MNHEY and SVGAGI. The CDR3 consists of 15 residues. CDR3 sequence (DNA): TGTGCCAGCAGTGTTGGACAGAGCTCTGGAAACACCATATATTTT. Translation: CASSVGQSSGNTIYF.